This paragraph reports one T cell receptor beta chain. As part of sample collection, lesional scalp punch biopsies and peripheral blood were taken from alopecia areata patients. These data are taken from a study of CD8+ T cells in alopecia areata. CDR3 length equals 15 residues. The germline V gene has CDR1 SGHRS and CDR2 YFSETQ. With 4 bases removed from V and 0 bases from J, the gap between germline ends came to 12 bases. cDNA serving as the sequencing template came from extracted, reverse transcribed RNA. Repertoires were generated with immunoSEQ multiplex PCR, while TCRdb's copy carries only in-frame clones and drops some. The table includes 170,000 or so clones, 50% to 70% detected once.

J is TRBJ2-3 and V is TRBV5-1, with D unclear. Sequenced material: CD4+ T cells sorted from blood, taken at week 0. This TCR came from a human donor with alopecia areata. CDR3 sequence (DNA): TGCGCCAGCAGCCGCCTGTCCTCTAGCACAGATACGCAGTATTTT. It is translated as CASSRLSSSTDTQYF. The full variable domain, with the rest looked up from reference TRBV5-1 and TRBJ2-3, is KAGVTQTPRYLIKTRGQQVTLSCSPISGHRSVSWYQQTPGQGLQFLFEYFSETQRNKGNFPGRFSGRQFSNSRSEMNVSTLELGDSALYLCASSRLSSSTDTQYFGPGTRLTVL.